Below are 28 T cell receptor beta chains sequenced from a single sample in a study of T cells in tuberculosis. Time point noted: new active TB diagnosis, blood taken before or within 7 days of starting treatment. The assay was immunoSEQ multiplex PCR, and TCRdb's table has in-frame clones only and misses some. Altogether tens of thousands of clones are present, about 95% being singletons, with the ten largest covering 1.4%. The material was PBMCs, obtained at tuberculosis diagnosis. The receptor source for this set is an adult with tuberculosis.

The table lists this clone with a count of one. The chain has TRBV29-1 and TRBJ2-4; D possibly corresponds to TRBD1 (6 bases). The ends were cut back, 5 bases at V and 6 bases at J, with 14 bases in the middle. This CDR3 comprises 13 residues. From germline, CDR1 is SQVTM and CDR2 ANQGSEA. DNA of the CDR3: TGCAGCGTTCCTTCACAGGGTGGAAACATTCAGTACTTC. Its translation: CSVPSQGGNIQYF. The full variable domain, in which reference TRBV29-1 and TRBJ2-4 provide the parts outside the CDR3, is SAVISQKPSRDICQRGTSLTIQCQVDSQVTMMFWYRQQPGQSLTLIATANQGSEATYESGFVIDKFPISRPNLTFSTLTVSNMSPEDSSIYLCSVPSQGGNIQYFGAGTRLSVL.

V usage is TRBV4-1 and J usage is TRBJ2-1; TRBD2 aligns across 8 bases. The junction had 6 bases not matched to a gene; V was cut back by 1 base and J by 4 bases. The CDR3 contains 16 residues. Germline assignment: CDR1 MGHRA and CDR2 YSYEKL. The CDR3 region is CASSQVLLAVYNEQFF. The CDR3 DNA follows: TGCGCCAGCAGCCAAGTGCTACTAGCGGTTTACAATGAGCAGTTCTTC.

CDR3 DNA: TGTGCCAGCAGTTACTGGGGCAGGGGAAACACTGAAGCTTTCTTT. Translating gives CASSYWGRGNTEAFF. The chain has TRBV6-6 and TRBJ1-1; TRBD1 is a possible D gene (6 bases). This CDR3 has 15 amino acids. Between the trimmed V and J ends, which lost 1 base and 2 bases, there was a span of 11 bases. The germline CDR1 and CDR2 sequences are MNHNY and SVGAGI (reference sequence).

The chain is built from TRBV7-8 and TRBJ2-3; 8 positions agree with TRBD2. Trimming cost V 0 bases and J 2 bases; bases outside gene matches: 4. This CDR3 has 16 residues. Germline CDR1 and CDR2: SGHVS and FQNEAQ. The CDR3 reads CASSLAGTRLTDTQYF. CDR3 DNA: TGTGCCAGCAGCTTAGCCGGGACTAGGCTCACAGATACGCAGTATTTT.

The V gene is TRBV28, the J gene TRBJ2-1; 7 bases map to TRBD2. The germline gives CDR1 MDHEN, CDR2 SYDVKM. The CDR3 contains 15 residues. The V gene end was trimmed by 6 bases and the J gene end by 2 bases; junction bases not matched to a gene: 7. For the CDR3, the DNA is TGTGCCAGCAGGGATGCCGGACTAGCCTACAATGAGCAGTTCTTC. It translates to CASRDAGLAYNEQFF.

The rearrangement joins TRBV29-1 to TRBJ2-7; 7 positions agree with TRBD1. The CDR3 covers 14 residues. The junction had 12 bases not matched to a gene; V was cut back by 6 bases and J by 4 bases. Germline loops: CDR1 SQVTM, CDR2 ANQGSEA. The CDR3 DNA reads TGCAGCGTCATTTGGGACAGTAGCCTTTACGAGCAGTACTTC. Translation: CSVIWDSSLYEQYF.

The chain's CDR3 is CASSRSGLAGPNEQFF. The CDR3 coding sequence is TGTGCCAGCAGCCGGTCGGGACTAGCGGGCCCCAATGAGCAGTTCTTC. The chain combines TRBV4-2 with TRBJ2-1; 12 bases line up with TRBD2. Germline trimming cut 4 bases from V and 6 bases from J; bases unmatched to any gene: 7. This CDR3 has 16 residues. Germline CDR1 reads LGHNA; CDR2 reads YNFKEQ.

The CDR3 DNA sequence: TGCGCCAGCAGCTTGGGACCCGGGAGAGGGTACGAGCAGTACTTC. Amino acids: CASSLGPGRGYEQYF. The rearrangement joins TRBV5-1 to TRBJ2-7; tentatively, D is TRBD2 (6 bases). Germline CDR1 and CDR2: SGHRS and YFSETQ. The CDR3 consists of 15 residues. Trimming pared 0 bases from V and 4 bases from J, leaving 14 bases between.

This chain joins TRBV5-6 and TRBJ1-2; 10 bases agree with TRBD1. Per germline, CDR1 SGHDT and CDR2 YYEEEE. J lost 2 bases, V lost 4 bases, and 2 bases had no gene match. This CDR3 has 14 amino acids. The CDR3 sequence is CASSQDRGNYGYTF. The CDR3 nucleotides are TGTGCCAGCAGCCAGGACAGGGGGAACTATGGCTACACCTTC.

This chain's CDR3 is CASRGDREIYGYTF. DNA of the CDR3: TGTGCCAGCAGGGGGGACAGGGAAATCTATGGCTACACCTTC. The V gene is TRBV2, the J gene TRBJ1-2; 9 positions agree with TRBD1. V shed 6 bases and J 4 bases; nucleotides not matched to a gene: 6. The CDR3 sequence is 14 residues long. Per the germline V gene, CDR1 is SNHLY and CDR2 is FYNNEI.

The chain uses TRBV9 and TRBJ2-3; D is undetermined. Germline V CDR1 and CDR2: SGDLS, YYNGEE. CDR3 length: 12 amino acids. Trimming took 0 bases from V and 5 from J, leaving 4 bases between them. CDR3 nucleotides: TGTGCCAGCAGCGTAGCAGGAGATACGCAGTATTTT. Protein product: CASSVAGDTQYF.

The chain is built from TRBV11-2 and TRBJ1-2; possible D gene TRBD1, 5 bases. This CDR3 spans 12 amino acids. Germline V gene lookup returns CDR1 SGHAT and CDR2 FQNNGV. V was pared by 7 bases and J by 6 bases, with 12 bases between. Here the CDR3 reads CASTLGGNGYTF. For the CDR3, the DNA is TGTGCCAGCACCCTCGGGGGGAATGGCTACACCTTC.

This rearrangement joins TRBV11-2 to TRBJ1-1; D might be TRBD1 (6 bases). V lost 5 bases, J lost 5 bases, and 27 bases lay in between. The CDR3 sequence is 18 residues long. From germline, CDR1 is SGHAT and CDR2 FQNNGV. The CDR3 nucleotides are TGTGCCAGCAGCACCGGGGGGCGGTTTGGATCCATGAGAACTGAAGCTTTCTTT. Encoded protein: CASSTGGRFGSMRTEAFF.

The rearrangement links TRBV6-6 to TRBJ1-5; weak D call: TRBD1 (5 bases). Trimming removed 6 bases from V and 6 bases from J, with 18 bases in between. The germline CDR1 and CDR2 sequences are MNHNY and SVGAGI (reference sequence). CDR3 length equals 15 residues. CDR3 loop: CASRTAQGTGQPQHF. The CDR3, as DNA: TGTGCCAGCAGGACCGCTCAGGGCACAGGTCAGCCCCAGCATTTT.

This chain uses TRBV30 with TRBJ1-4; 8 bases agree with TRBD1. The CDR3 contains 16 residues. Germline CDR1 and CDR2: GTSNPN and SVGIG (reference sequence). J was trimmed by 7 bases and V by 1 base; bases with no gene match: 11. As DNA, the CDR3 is TGTGCCTGGAGTGAGGACAGGGCGGATTCCCGTGAAAAACTGTTTTTT. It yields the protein CAWSEDRADSREKLFF.

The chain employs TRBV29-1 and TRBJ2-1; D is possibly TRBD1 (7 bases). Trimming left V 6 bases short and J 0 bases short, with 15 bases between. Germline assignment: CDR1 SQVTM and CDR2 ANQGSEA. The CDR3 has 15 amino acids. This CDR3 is CSVGGQWSSYNEQFF. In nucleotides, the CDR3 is TGCAGCGTGGGGGGACAGTGGAGCTCCTACAATGAGCAGTTCTTC.

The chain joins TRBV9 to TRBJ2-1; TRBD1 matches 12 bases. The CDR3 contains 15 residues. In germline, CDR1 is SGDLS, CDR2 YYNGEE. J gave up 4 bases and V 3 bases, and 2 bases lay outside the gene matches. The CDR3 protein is CASSAGQGAYNEQFF. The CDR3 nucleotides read TGTGCCAGCAGCGCGGGACAGGGGGCGTACAATGAGCAGTTCTTC.

CDR3 DNA: TGTGCCAGTAGTCCGGTAAATGGAGTCGATGAAGCTTTCTTT. It specifies CASSPVNGVDEAFF. This chain connects TRBV19 to TRBJ1-1; D uncertain. CDR1 is LNHDA, CDR2 SQIVND, per germline (reference sequence). V shed 5 bases and J shed 7 bases, with 17 bases lying between them. The CDR3 totals 14 residues.

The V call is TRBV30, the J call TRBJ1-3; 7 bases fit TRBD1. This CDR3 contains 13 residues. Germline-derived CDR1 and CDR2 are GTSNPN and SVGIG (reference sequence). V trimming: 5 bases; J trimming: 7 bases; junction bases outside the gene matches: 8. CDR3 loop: CAWFKGAGNTIYF. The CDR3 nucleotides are TGTGCCTGGTTCAAGGGGGCAGGGAACACCATATATTTT.

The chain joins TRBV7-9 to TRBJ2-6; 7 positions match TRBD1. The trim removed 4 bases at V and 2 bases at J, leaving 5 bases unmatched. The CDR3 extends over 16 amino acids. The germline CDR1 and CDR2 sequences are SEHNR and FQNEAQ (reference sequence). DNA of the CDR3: TGTGCCAGCAGCTGGAAGGGGGCGGCTGGGGCCAACGTCCTGACTTTC. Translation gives CASSWKGAAGANVLTF.

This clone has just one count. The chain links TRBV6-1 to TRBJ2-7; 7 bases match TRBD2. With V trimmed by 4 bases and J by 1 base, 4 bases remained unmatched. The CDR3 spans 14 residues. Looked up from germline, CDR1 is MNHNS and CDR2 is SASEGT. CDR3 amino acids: CASSVGLPSYEQYF. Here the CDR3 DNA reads TGTGCCAGCAGTGTGGGACTACCATCCTACGAGCAGTACTTC.

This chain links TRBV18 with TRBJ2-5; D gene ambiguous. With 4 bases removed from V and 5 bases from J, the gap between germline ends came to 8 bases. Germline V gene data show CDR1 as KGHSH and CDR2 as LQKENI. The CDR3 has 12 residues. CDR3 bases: TGTGCCAGCTCACGGAGTCTGGAGACCCAGTACTTC. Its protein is CASSRSLETQYF.

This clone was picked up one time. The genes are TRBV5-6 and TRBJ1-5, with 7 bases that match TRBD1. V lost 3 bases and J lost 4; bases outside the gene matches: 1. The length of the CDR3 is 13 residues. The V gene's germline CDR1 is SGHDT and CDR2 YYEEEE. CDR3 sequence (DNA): TGTGCCAGCAGCTCGGACAGGAATCAGCCCCAGCATTTT. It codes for CASSSDRNQPQHF. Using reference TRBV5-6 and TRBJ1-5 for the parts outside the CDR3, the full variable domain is DAGVTQSPTHLIKTRGQQVTLRCSPKSGHDTVSWYQQALGQGPQFIFQYYEEEERQRGNFPDRFSGHQFPNYSSELNVNALLLGDSALYLCASSSDRNQPQHFGDGTRLSIL.

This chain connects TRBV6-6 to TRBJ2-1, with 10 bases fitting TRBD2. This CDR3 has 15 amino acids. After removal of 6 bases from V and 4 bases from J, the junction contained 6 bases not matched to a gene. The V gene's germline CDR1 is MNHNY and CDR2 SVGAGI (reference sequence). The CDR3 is CASRQTSGAYNEQFF. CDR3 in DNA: TGTGCCAGCAGGCAAACTAGCGGGGCTTACAATGAGCAGTTCTTC.

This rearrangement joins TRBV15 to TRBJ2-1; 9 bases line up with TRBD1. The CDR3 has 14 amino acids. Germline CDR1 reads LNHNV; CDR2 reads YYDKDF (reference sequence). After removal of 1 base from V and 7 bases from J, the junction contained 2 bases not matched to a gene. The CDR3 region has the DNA TGTGCCACCAGCAGAGGACAGGGGGGGAATGAGCAGTTCTTC. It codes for CATSRGQGGNEQFF. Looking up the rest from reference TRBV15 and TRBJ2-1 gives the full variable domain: DAMVIQNPRYQVTQFGKPVTLSCSQTLNHNVMYWYQQKSSQAPKLLFHYYDKDFNNEADTPDNFQSRRPNTSFCFLDIRSPGLGDTAMYLCATSRGQGGNEQFFGPGTRLTVL.

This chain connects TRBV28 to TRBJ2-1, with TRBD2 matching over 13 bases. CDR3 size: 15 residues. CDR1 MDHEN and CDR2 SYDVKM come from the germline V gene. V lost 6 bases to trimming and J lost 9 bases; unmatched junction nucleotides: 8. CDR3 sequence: CASSPGLAGEAEQFF. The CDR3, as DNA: TGTGCCAGCAGCCCTGGACTAGCGGGAGAGGCTGAGCAGTTCTTC. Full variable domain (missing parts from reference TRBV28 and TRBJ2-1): DVKVTQSSRYLVKRTGEKVFLECVQDMDHENMFWYRQDPGLGLRLIYFSYDVKMKEKGDIPEGYSVSREKKERFSLILESASTNQTSMYLCASSPGLAGEAEQFFGPGTRLTVL.

For the CDR3, the DNA is TGTGCCAGCAGCTTAGCCCCCCGCGGAAAACTGTTTTTT. Amino acids: CASSLAPRGKLFF. This chain connects TRBV11-2 to TRBJ1-4; D unclear. The CDR3 loop spans 13 amino acids. Trimming removed 1 base at V and 10 bases at J, with 10 bases between. Germline lookup yields CDR1 SGHAT and CDR2 FQNNGV.

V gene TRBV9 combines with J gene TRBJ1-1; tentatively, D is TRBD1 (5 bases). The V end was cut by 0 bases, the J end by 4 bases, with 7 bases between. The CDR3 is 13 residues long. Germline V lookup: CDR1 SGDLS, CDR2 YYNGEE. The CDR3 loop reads CASSVGRGTEAFF. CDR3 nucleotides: TGTGCCAGCAGCGTAGGGAGGGGCACTGAAGCTTTCTTT.